Listed below are T cell receptor beta chains from one sample, sequenced in a study of blood T cell repertoires in COVID-19. Some clones are missing from TCRdb's copy, which holds only in-frame ones; the method was immunoSEQ multiplex PCR. The table includes over 100,000 clones, approximately 74% detected once. Sequencing was done on a sample of peripheral blood. The receptors were gathered from a woman aged 70-85 years with acute or convalescent COVID-19. CDR3s leave out the opening cysteine and the closing phenylalanine or tryptophan.

CDR3 protein: ASKIGDTGELF
V gene: TRBV6-5
CDR3 length: 11
J gene: TRBJ2-2

CDR3 protein: ASSQDQGLAGEETQY
V gene: TRBV3-1/TRBV3-2
CDR3 length: 15
J gene: TRBJ2-5

CDR3 protein: ASSSSLYEQY
V gene: TRBV7-2
CDR3 length: 10
J gene: TRBJ2-7

CDR3 protein: ASSPGTGGYQPQH
V gene: TRBV28
CDR3 length: 13
J gene: TRBJ1-5

CDR3 protein: ASSLTSGTEAEAF
V gene: TRBV5-1
CDR3 length: 13
J gene: TRBJ1-1

CDR3 protein: ASIPDRGGEKLF
V gene: TRBV28
CDR3 length: 12
J gene: TRBJ1-4

CDR3 protein: ASSPNPKRGGRGYNEQF
V gene: TRBV9
CDR3 length: 17
J gene: TRBJ2-1

CDR3 protein: ASSHSYEQY
V gene: TRBV12-3/TRBV12-4
CDR3 length: 9
J gene: TRBJ2-7

CDR3 protein: ASTSGLAGGANTGELF
V gene: TRBV11-2
CDR3 length: 16
J gene: TRBJ2-2

CDR3 protein: ASSPRGGPYEQY
V gene: TRBV3-1/TRBV3-2
CDR3 length: 12
J gene: TRBJ2-7

CDR3 protein: ASSFPEGNYGYT
V gene: TRBV13
CDR3 length: 12
J gene: TRBJ1-2

CDR3 protein: ASSLGLQDTQY
V gene: TRBV5-1
CDR3 length: 11
J gene: TRBJ2-3

CDR3 protein: ASRTGTSGSWETQY
V gene: TRBV5-1
CDR3 length: 14
J gene: TRBJ2-5

CDR3 protein: SVGQGSTEAF
V gene: TRBV29-1
CDR3 length: 10
J gene: TRBJ1-1

CDR3 protein: ASSIAGTGPSFYYNSPLH
V gene: TRBV19
CDR3 length: 18
J gene: TRBJ1-6

CDR3 protein: ASSSAIRETQY
V gene: TRBV7-9
CDR3 length: 11
J gene: TRBJ2-5

CDR3 protein: ASSWGTVPSYEQY
V gene: TRBV5-1
CDR3 length: 13
J gene: TRBJ2-7

CDR3 protein: SASVGGQGAVGNQPQH
V gene: TRBV20-1
CDR3 length: 16
J gene: TRBJ1-5

CDR3 protein: ATSGNPGQGSGYT
V gene: TRBV24-1
CDR3 length: 13
J gene: TRBJ1-2

CDR3 protein: ATSRDLGHYNQPQH
V gene: TRBV15
CDR3 length: 14
J gene: TRBJ1-5

CDR3 protein: ASSYRQRGLTDTQY
V gene: TRBV6-2/TRBV6-3
CDR3 length: 14
J gene: TRBJ2-3

CDR3 protein: ATSDRRGTPGELF
V gene: TRBV24-1
CDR3 length: 13
J gene: TRBJ2-2

CDR3 protein: ASSPPPGQGAPDTQY
V gene: TRBV6-2/TRBV6-3
CDR3 length: 15
J gene: TRBJ2-3

CDR3 protein: ASSPQGQPQH
V gene: TRBV18
CDR3 length: 10
J gene: TRBJ1-5

CDR3 protein: ASRTGARYQPQH
V gene: TRBV28
CDR3 length: 12
J gene: TRBJ1-5

CDR3 protein: ASSPRTGGTYEQY
V gene: TRBV9
CDR3 length: 13
J gene: TRBJ2-7

CDR3 protein: ASSKLSSGRANTGELF
V gene: TRBV21-1
CDR3 length: 16
J gene: TRBJ2-2

CDR3 protein: ASRAGGRDSPLH
V gene: TRBV27
CDR3 length: 12
J gene: TRBJ1-6

CDR3 protein: ASSPGEDGYT
V gene: TRBV18
CDR3 length: 10
J gene: TRBJ1-2

CDR3 protein: ASSLVGAGDGYT
V gene: TRBV5-1
CDR3 length: 12
J gene: TRBJ1-2

CDR3 protein: ASSGTGFEQF
V gene: TRBV12-3/TRBV12-4
CDR3 length: 10
J gene: TRBJ2-1

CDR3 protein: ASSPDRGDTEAF
V gene: TRBV7-9
CDR3 length: 12
J gene: TRBJ1-1

CDR3 protein: ASSPGQPQH
V gene: TRBV6-6
CDR3 length: 9
J gene: TRBJ1-5

CDR3 protein: ASNQGAQNEKLF
V gene: TRBV2
CDR3 length: 12
J gene: TRBJ1-4

CDR3 protein: AWRGQVNSPLH
V gene: TRBV30
CDR3 length: 11
J gene: TRBJ1-6

CDR3 protein: ASSQKKSSGNTIY
V gene: TRBV19
CDR3 length: 13
J gene: TRBJ1-3

CDR3 protein: SASFAGGALSEQY
V gene: TRBV20-1
CDR3 length: 13
J gene: TRBJ2-7

CDR3 protein: ASSIDSGSTDTQY
V gene: TRBV19
CDR3 length: 13
J gene: TRBJ2-3

CDR3 protein: ASSMAGGNTEAF
V gene: TRBV5-1
CDR3 length: 12
J gene: TRBJ1-1

CDR3 protein: ASSGSGQGNSGELF
V gene: TRBV7-6
CDR3 length: 14
J gene: TRBJ2-2

CDR3 protein: ASSSTENYGYT
V gene: TRBV7-9
CDR3 length: 11
J gene: TRBJ1-2

CDR3 protein: ASTPTRPNTEAF
V gene: TRBV5-1
CDR3 length: 12
J gene: TRBJ1-1

CDR3 protein: ASSVQGPTDTQY
V gene: TRBV2
CDR3 length: 12
J gene: TRBJ2-3

CDR3 protein: SVGNRLNTEAF
V gene: TRBV29-1
CDR3 length: 11
J gene: TRBJ1-1

CDR3 protein: ASSENRVRNSPLH
V gene: TRBV6-1
CDR3 length: 13
J gene: TRBJ1-6

CDR3 protein: ATSSGGMLNTEAF
V gene: TRBV15
CDR3 length: 13
J gene: TRBJ1-1

CDR3 protein: ASSVATGGNTIY
V gene: TRBV9
CDR3 length: 12
J gene: TRBJ1-3

CDR3 protein: ASSIDLRGYEQY
V gene: TRBV19
CDR3 length: 12
J gene: TRBJ2-7

CDR3 protein: ASSINKGTGTFNQPQH
V gene: TRBV19
CDR3 length: 16
J gene: TRBJ1-5

CDR3 protein: ASSGLPNTEAF
V gene: TRBV19
CDR3 length: 11
J gene: TRBJ1-1

CDR3 protein: ASRGISAGTQETQY
V gene: TRBV28
CDR3 length: 14
J gene: TRBJ2-5

CDR3 protein: ASSYRKGGQGYGYT
V gene: TRBV6-5
CDR3 length: 14
J gene: TRBJ1-2

CDR3 protein: AWRDPGLVVDTQY
V gene: TRBV30
CDR3 length: 13
J gene: TRBJ2-3

CDR3 protein: ASSEGDRGGVETQY
V gene: TRBV6-1
CDR3 length: 14
J gene: TRBJ2-5

CDR3 protein: ASSLATGLGEQF
V gene: TRBV5-1
CDR3 length: 12
J gene: TRBJ2-1

CDR3 protein: ASSLRLAGDEQY
V gene: TRBV19
CDR3 length: 12
J gene: TRBJ2-7

CDR3 protein: ASSLDNSGREETQY
V gene: TRBV7-9
CDR3 length: 14
J gene: TRBJ2-5

CDR3 protein: SASPPAGLARNTDTQY
V gene: TRBV20-1
CDR3 length: 16
J gene: TRBJ2-3

CDR3 protein: AISESRNSPLH
V gene: TRBV10-3
CDR3 length: 11
J gene: TRBJ1-6

CDR3 protein: ASSLDGGLYGYT
V gene: TRBV5-1
CDR3 length: 12
J gene: TRBJ1-2